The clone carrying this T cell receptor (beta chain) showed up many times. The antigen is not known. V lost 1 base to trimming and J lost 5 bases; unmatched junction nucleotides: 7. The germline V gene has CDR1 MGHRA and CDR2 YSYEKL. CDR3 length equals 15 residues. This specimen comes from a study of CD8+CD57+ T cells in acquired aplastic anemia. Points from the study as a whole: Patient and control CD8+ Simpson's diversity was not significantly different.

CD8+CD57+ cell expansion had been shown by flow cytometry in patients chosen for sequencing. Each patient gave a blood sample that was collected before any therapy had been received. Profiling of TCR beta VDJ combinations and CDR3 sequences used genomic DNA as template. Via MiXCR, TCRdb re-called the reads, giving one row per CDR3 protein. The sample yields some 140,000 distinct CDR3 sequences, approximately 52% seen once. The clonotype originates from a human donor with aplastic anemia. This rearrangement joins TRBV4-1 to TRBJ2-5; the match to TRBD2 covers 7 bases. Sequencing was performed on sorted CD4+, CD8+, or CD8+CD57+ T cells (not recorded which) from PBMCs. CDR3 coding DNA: TGCGCCAGCAGCCAAGGGACGGGGGGTGAGGAGACCCAGTACTTC. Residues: CASSQGTGGEETQYF.